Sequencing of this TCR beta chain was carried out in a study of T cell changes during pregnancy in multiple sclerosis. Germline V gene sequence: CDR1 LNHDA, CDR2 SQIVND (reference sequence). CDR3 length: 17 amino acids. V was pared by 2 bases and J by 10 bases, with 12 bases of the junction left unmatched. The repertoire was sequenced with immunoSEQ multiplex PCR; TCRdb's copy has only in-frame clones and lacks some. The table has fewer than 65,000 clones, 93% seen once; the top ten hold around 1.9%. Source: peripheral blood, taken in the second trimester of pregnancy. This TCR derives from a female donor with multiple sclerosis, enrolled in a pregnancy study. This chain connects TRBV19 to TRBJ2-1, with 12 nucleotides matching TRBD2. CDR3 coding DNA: TGTGCCAGTAGTATAAGGGAGCTAGCGGGAGGGCCGGGGGAGCAGTTCTTC. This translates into CASSIRELAGGPGEQFF.